The 16 T cell receptor beta chains below were found in one sample sequenced in a study of T cell changes during pregnancy in multiple sclerosis. Here immunoSEQ multiplex PCR was the method, and the copy in TCRdb shows in-frame clones only, minus some. The sample holds 50,000 to 80,000 clones, around 90% seen once. The starting material was CD8+ T cells from peripheral blood mononuclear cells, obtained before pregnancy. The receptor source for this set is a female donor with multiple sclerosis, enrolled in a pregnancy study.

V gene TRBV6-1 combines with J gene TRBJ1-1; D gene uncertain. Trimming left V 6 bases short and J 0 bases short, with 11 bases between. This CDR3 region has 14 residues. Germline V gene data show CDR1 as MNHNS and CDR2 as SASEGT. The CDR3 is CASRNARVNTEAFF. The CDR3 DNA reads as TGTGCCAGCAGGAACGCGAGGGTGAACACTGAAGCTTTCTTT.

V usage is TRBV27 and J usage is TRBJ1-2, with 11 bases that match TRBD1. Germline loops: CDR1 MNHEY, CDR2 SMNVEV (reference sequence). The CDR3 consists of 14 residues. Germline trimming cut 8 bases from V and 0 bases from J; bases unmatched to any gene: 2. The CDR3 loop is CASGTGGTNYGYTF. The CDR3 DNA follows: TGTGCCAGCGGGACAGGGGGAACTAACTATGGCTACACCTTC.

A remark on this clone: This sample also contains other DNA sequences that code for the same CDR3. V is TRBV29-1 and J is TRBJ2-7, with D perhaps matching TRBD2 (5 bases). Germline CDR1 reads SQVTM; CDR2 reads ANQGSEA. This CDR3 spans 12 amino acids. The V gene lost 7 bases and the J gene lost 5 bases, with 15 bases spanning the gap. As DNA, the CDR3 is TGCAGCGGGTCGACGGGGAGCCACGAGCAGTACTTC. It is translated as CSGSTGSHEQYF.

The V call is TRBV6-5, the J call TRBJ1-2; D is undetermined. Trimming removed 2 bases at V and 1 base at J, with 8 bases between. The CDR3 length is 14 residues. CDR1 MNHEY and CDR2 SVGAGI come from the germline V gene. This chain's CDR3 is CASSYASRNYGYTF. The CDR3 DNA follows: TGTGCCAGCAGTTACGCGAGTCGTAACTATGGCTACACCTTC.

The V and J genes are TRBV11-2 and TRBJ1-6; D is possibly TRBD1 (5 bases). Looked up from germline, CDR1 is SGHAT and CDR2 is FQNNGV. Trimming took off 3 bases at V and 8 bases at J, with 11 bases between the two ends. This CDR3 has 14 amino acids. This CDR3 is CASSLVGPDSPLHF. As DNA, the CDR3 is TGTGCCAGCAGCTTGGTGGGGCCCGATTCACCCCTCCACTTT.

This rearrangement joins TRBV15 to TRBJ1-2; tentatively, D is TRBD1 (6 bases). The CDR3 length is 15 residues. Looked up from germline, CDR1 is LNHNV and CDR2 is YYDKDF (reference sequence). The ends were cut back, 2 bases at V and 7 bases at J, with 17 bases in the middle. The CDR3 bases are TGTGCCACCAGCAGACCTGCCGACAGGTCCTTTGGCTACACCTTC. Its protein is CATSRPADRSFGYTF.

The rearrangement joins TRBV5-5 to TRBJ2-1; 10 bases align to TRBD2. CDR3 length: 15 amino acids. V lost 0 bases to trimming and J lost 4 bases; unmatched junction nucleotides: 1. Germline V lookup: CDR1 SGHKS, CDR2 YYEKEE (reference sequence). The chain's CDR3 is CASSLEAGGYNEQFF. In DNA, the CDR3 is TGTGCCAGCAGCTTGGAAGCGGGGGGGTACAATGAGCAGTTCTTC.

The chain joins TRBV19 to TRBJ1-1; D may be TRBD1 (6 bases). Trimming pared 5 bases from V and 3 bases from J, leaving 16 bases between. The CDR3 is 15 amino acids. The germline V gene has CDR1 LNHDA and CDR2 SQIVND (reference sequence). CDR3 in DNA: TGTGCCAGTAGTCTCCTTGTGGGGGCGGACACTGAAGCTTTCTTT. Translation: CASSLLVGADTEAFF.

This chain links TRBV9 with TRBJ2-7; TRBD1 matches at 7 bases. This CDR3 is built from 16 residues. Looked up from germline, CDR1 is SGDLS and CDR2 is YYNGEE. Unmatched junction bases numbered 10, after V lost 4 bases and J lost 0 bases. The CDR3 nucleotides are TGTGCCAGCAGCCACGGAATTGGACAGGCCTCCTACGAGCAGTACTTC. The encoded protein is CASSHGIGQASYEQYF.

This chain links TRBV5-4 with TRBJ2-1; a weak D match, TRBD1 (6 bases). The CDR3 totals 15 residues. In germline, CDR1 is SGHNT, CDR2 YYREEE (reference sequence). The V end was cut by 5 bases, the J end by 4 bases, with 16 bases between. The CDR3 DNA sequence: TGTGCCAGCAGTAGCCCGGGGACAAGTTACAATGAGCAGTTCTTC. The encoded protein is CASSSPGTSYNEQFF.

The chain is built from TRBV12-5 and TRBJ1-4; 8 nucleotides match TRBD1. This CDR3 is built from 15 residues. V trimming: 7 bases; J trimming: 7 bases; junction bases outside the gene matches: 11. Germline CDR1 is LGHNT and CDR2 is FRNRAP. CDR3: CASAPRTGMREKLFF. DNA for the CDR3: TGTGCTAGTGCCCCCAGGACAGGGATGCGTGAAAAACTGTTTTTT.

This chain links TRBV9 with TRBJ2-2, with 10 bases aligning to TRBD2. Germline-derived CDR1 and CDR2 are SGDLS and YYNGEE. V trimming: 4 bases; J trimming: 2 bases; junction bases outside the gene matches: 5. The CDR3 is made up of 16 amino acids. CDR3 sequence: CASSIRTSGNTGELFF. The DNA for the CDR3 is TGTGCCAGCAGCATCAGGACTAGCGGAAACACCGGGGAGCTGTTTTTT.

This clone appeared once. V usage is TRBV6-1 and J usage is TRBJ2-5, with D possibly being TRBD1 (6 bases). CDR3 length: 17 residues. The V gene lost 0 bases and the J gene lost 1 base, with 15 bases spanning the gap. The germline gives CDR1 MNHNS, CDR2 SASEGT. This CDR3 reads CASSEASQGIFQETQYF. Here the CDR3 DNA reads TGTGCCAGCAGTGAAGCGTCGCAGGGGATTTTCCAAGAGACCCAGTACTTC.

V gene TRBV6-6 combines with J gene TRBJ1-6; 10 positions match TRBD1. V dropped 8 bases and J dropped 9; count of bases not matched to a gene: 7. CDR1 and CDR2 from the germline V gene are MNHNY and SVGAGI (reference sequence). The CDR3 is 14 amino acids. The DNA of the CDR3 is TGTGCCAGCCGAGACAGGGGGCTTGGTTCACCCCTCCACTTT. This codes for CASRDRGLGSPLHF.

J is TRBJ2-3 and V is TRBV9; D may be TRBD1 (5 bases). Trimming shortened V by 3 bases and J by 1 base, and 15 bases separated the two germline ends. Per germline, CDR1 SGDLS and CDR2 YYNGEE. There are 16 residues in the CDR3. The CDR3 DNA reads TGTGCCAGCAGCGCCCCACAGGTCTCCCGCACAGATACGCAGTATTTT. Amino acids: CASSAPQVSRTDTQYF.

This chain connects TRBV6-1 to TRBJ2-5; D is possibly TRBD1 (6 bases). The germline V and J ends were trimmed by 2 bases and 1 base, with 8 bases remaining between them. CDR3 length: 14 residues. The germline V gene encodes CDR1 MNHNS and CDR2 SASEGT. CDR3 loop: CASSEWDIQETQYF. In DNA, the CDR3 is TGTGCCAGCAGTGAATGGGACATCCAAGAGACCCAGTACTTC.